This T cell receptor (beta chain) was identified during a study of identical twins. Carrying unique molecular identifiers, the cDNA also gained a universal primer site through template switching. TCRdb analysed the 5' RACE reads with MiXCR anew, one entry per CDR3 protein. The sample contains about 890,000 distinct CDR3 sequences, around 12% of which appear only once. Study observations and caveats: Reduced insertions were recorded for abundant cord blood beta clonotypes, with no such pattern in memory repertoires.

Germline CDR1 MGHDK, CDR2 SYGVNS. The CDR3 runs to 15 residues. The V segment lost 8 bases and the J segment 3 bases; nucleotides outside the gene matches: 6. Turning to this clonotype: Its antigen is unknown.

These same records also appear under a second study, on yellow fever vaccine responses in identical twins.

The V gene is TRBV25-1, the J gene TRBJ2-1; 11 positions match TRBD2. Specimen: PBMCs. The TCR sequence derives from a woman younger than 30 in good health. CDR3 residues: CASHPSGGIYNEQFF. The CDR3, as DNA: TGTGCCAGCCATCCTAGCGGGGGGATCTACAATGAGCAGTTCTTC.